The rows below give T cell receptor beta chains drawn from one sample of a study of blood T cells in healthy people across ages. Each CDR3 protein gets one entry after TCRdb re-called the 5' RACE reads with MiXCR. The sample has approximately 1,000,000 distinct CDR3 sequences, 45% seen once; the top ten hold approximately 19%. Input material: blood. The receptors here all came from a woman aged 55 to 70 in good health. The CDR3 runs from the conserved cysteine through the conserved F or W. Fields, in order: D gene, V gene, clone size, J gene, CDR3 protein, CDR3 DNA. D genes are given only for firm matches. The size entry is marked missing in some rows and otherwise reads once, few, many or a size class.

>.|TRBV12-3/TRBV12-4|.|TRBJ2-4
CASLQNGTRVKNIQYF
TGTGCCAGCCTCCAGAACGGGACGAGAGTCAAAAACATTCAGTACTTC
>.|TRBV29-1|.|TRBJ1-6
CSVFEGTLHF
TGCAGCGTTTTTGAAGGTACCCTCCACTTT
>TRBD1|TRBV29-1|few|TRBJ2-7
CSVEVVLDRGSYEQYF
TGCAGCGTTGAAGTCGTACTCGACAGGGGGTCCTACGAGCAGTACTTC
>TRBD2|TRBV4-2|once|TRBJ2-7
CASSQATTSRSEQYF
TGTGCCAGCAGCCAAGCTACGACTAGCCGAAGCGAGCAGTACTTC
>.|TRBV7-8|.|TRBJ2-7
CASSLMGANEQYF
TGTGCCAGCAGCTTAATGGGGGCCAACGAGCAGTACTTC
>.|TRBV6-1|few|TRBJ1-2
CASSEELSPAAASNYGYTF
TGTGCCAGCAGTGAAGAGCTGAGTCCGGCAGCCGCCTCTAACTATGGCTACACCTTC
>.|TRBV11-1|few|TRBJ2-2
CASSPRTLRTGELFF
TGTGCCAGCAGCCCCAGGACCCTTCGTACCGGGGAGCTGTTTTTT
>TRBD2|TRBV7-9|few|TRBJ2-5
CASRRGTSGSEETQYF
TGTGCCAGCAGACGAGGGACTAGCGGGTCGGAAGAGACCCAGTACTTC
>.|TRBV11-2|.|TRBJ1-5
CASSSDVNQPQHF
TGTGCCAGCAGCTCGGACGTGAATCAGCCCCAGCATTTT
>TRBD2|TRBV27|.|TRBJ2-5
CASSLRGRDRETQYF
TGTGCCAGCAGTTTACGCGGGAGAGATAGAGAGACCCAGTACTTC
>.|TRBV7-9|.|TRBJ1-4
CATLRGFNPAKLFF
TGTGCCACCCTCAGGGGCTTTAACCCTGCGAAACTGTTTTTT
>.|TRBV7-2|few|TRBJ2-7
CASSLEIGSYEQYF
TGTGCCAGCAGCTTAGAGATCGGTTCCTACGAGCAGTACTTC
>.|TRBV27|.|TRBJ1-1
CASSPQMNTEAFF
TGTGCCAGCTCCCCACAGATGAACACTGAAGCTTTCTTT
>.|TRBV29-1|.|TRBJ2-1
CSVDAGDNEQFF
TGCAGCGTTGATGCCGGGGACAATGAGCAGTTCTTC
>.|TRBV6-4|.|TRBJ2-1
CASSPGAFNYNEQFF
TGTGCCAGCTCCCCCGGGGCGTTCAACTACAATGAGCAGTTCTTC
>TRBD2|TRBV20-1|.|TRBJ2-1
CSAEPSGRAWNEQFF
TGCAGTGCTGAACCTAGCGGGAGGGCCTGGAATGAGCAGTTCTTC
>TRBD2|TRBV27|.|TRBJ2-1
CAGSIGLAGNYNEQFF
TGTGCCGGCAGTATAGGGCTAGCGGGTAACTACAATGAGCAGTTCTTC
>TRBD1|TRBV2|few|TRBJ1-2
CASSEGRDSGYTF
TGTGCCAGCAGTGAAGGGCGGGACAGTGGCTACACCTTC
>.|TRBV12-3/TRBV12-4|few|TRBJ2-3
CASSLAGSGDTQYF
TGTGCCAGCAGTTTGGCGGGATCCGGAGATACGCAGTATTTT
>.|TRBV6-5|.|TRBJ1-5
CASSYGVWEISRGHQPQHF
TGTGCCAGCAGTTACGGGGTGTGGGAGATCAGCCGGGGCCATCAGCCCCAGCATTTT
>TRBD2|TRBV20-1|.|TRBJ2-2
CSAREREPVGELFF
TGCAGTGCTAGGGAGCGGGAACCTGTCGGGGAGCTGTTTTTT
>.|TRBV18|few|TRBJ2-1
CASSQTDNEQFF
TGTGCCAGCTCACAGACAGACAATGAGCAGTTCTTC
>.|TRBV6-1|.|TRBJ1-1
CASRIDWTASLNTEAFF
TGTGCCAGCAGGATCGACTGGACAGCTTCCCTGAACACTGAAGCTTTCTTT
>.|TRBV5-1|.|TRBJ1-5
CASSVGVEQPQHF
TGCGCCAGCAGCGTGGGGGTAGAGCAGCCCCAGCATTTT
>TRBD2|TRBV15|.|TRBJ2-5
CATSRGILAGGQETQYF
TGTGCCACCAGTCGCGGCATCCTAGCGGGAGGACAAGAGACCCAGTACTTC
>TRBD1|TRBV20-1|.|TRBJ1-5
CSASTGTANQPQHF
TGCAGTGCTAGTACCGGGACAGCAAATCAGCCCCAGCATTTT
>TRBD2|TRBV29-1|many|TRBJ2-7
CSVEGGALAGDEQYF
TGCAGCGTTGAAGGAGGGGCCCTAGCGGGAGACGAGCAGTACTTC
>.|TRBV9|few|TRBJ1-6
CASSVIPDYNSPLHF
TGTGCCAGCAGCGTAATCCCGGATTATAATTCACCCCTCCACTTT
>.|TRBV27|.|TRBJ2-7
CASGWGAAYF
TGTGCCAGTGGGTGGGGGGCCGCGTACTTC
>TRBD2|TRBV20-1|.|TRBJ2-5
CSAHTGGTSGTKETQYF
TGCAGTGCTCACACAGGGGGGACTAGCGGGACCAAAGAGACCCAGTACTTC
>TRBD1|TRBV7-2|.|TRBJ1-2
CASTVDRDGGYTF
TGTGCCAGCACCGTCGACAGGGACGGTGGCTACACCTTC
>.|TRBV11-1|few|TRBJ1-6
CASSSGDIYNSPLHF
TGTGCCAGCAGCTCGGGGGACATCTATAATTCACCCCTCCACTTT
>TRBD2|TRBV27|few|TRBJ2-7
CASSSTGTSIRGYEQYF
TGTGCCAGCAGTTCTACCGGGACTAGCATCCGAGGCTACGAGCAGTACTTC
>.|TRBV11-2|few|TRBJ2-7
CASSSGPLYEQYF
TGTGCCAGCAGCTCCGGGCCTCTGTACGAGCAGTACTTC
>TRBD1|TRBV25-1|.|TRBJ1-2
CVSSIGTGRTGYTF
TGTGTCAGCAGTATCGGGACAGGGAGGACTGGCTACACCTTC
>.|TRBV20-1|once|TRBJ2-7
CSARESQGWHNEQYF
TGCAGTGCTAGAGAAAGCCAGGGGTGGCACAATGAGCAGTACTTC
>.|TRBV2|few|TRBJ2-7
CASSELAGVYEQYF
TGTGCCAGCAGTGAATTGGCGGGTGTCTACGAGCAGTACTTC